The next 5 T cell receptor beta chains were all read from a single sample in a study of blood T cell repertoires in COVID-19 (dated by TCRdb to the early 2020s). Libraries were constructed by the immunoSEQ multiplex PCR assay. Sourced from immuneACCESS, this table was stored by TCRdb with only in-frame sequences that have V and J called. A share of the clones is absent; for the studies checked, an unresolved V gene accounts for under half, and the remainder has no known explanation. This sample lists over 150,000 clones; roughly 86% were detected once. Of the sample, under 3.5% is held by the ten largest clones. The sequencing sample was made of peripheral blood. The receptors originated from a woman older than 75 with COVID-19, enrolled during active disease.

This chain joins TRBV29-1 and TRBJ1-2, with a weak D call TRBD1 (5 bases). Germline V lookup: CDR1 SQVTM, CDR2 ANQGSEA. Trimming took off 7 bases at V and 4 bases at J, with 16 bases between the two ends. The CDR3 loop spans 13 amino acids. CDR3 bases: TGCAGCGCACGATCGGGGGGGAGCTATGGCTACACCTTC. Its protein product is CSARSGGSYGYTF.

The V and J genes are TRBV19 and TRBJ1-5; D is perhaps TRBD1 (5 bases). With 4 bases removed from V and 5 bases from J, the gap between germline ends came to 15 bases. Germline V gives CDR1 LNHDA, CDR2 SQIVND (reference sequence). CDR3 length: 15 amino acids. The CDR3 spells CASSTRRRDHQPQHF. In DNA, the CDR3 is TGTGCCAGTAGTACCAGGCGGAGGGACCATCAGCCCCAGCATTTT.

Here the CDR3 DNA reads TGTGCCACCAGCAGAGATTTAGTGACACCAACCTACGAGCAGTACTTC. It is translated as CATSRDLVTPTYEQYF. V usage is TRBV15 and J usage is TRBJ2-7, with no clear D. The ends were cut back, 0 bases at V and 2 bases at J, with 14 bases in the middle. This CDR3 comprises 16 residues. Germline assignment: CDR1 LNHNV and CDR2 YYDKDF (reference sequence).

The rearrangement joins TRBV12-5 to TRBJ1-1, with 9 bases fitting TRBD1. From germline, CDR1 is LGHNT and CDR2 FRNRAP. Germline trimming cut 5 bases from V and 4 bases from J; bases unmatched to any gene: 17. CDR3 length equals 18 residues. CDR3 nucleotides: TGTGCTAGTGGTCGCCGAATACAGGGGGCCACGGAGGGCACTGAAGCTTTCTTT. Protein sequence: CASGRRIQGATEGTEAFF.

The CDR3 nucleotides read TGTGCCAGCCGGGGAGCTGGTGAGCAGTTCTTC. This gives the protein CASRGAGEQFF. The chain has TRBV6-6 and TRBJ2-1; weak D call: TRBD2 (5 bases). Per germline, CDR1 MNHNY and CDR2 SVGAGI (reference sequence). Deletions cut 8 bases from V and 9 bases from J, with 11 bases between. This CDR3 has 11 residues.